These T cell receptor beta chains were read from a single sample in a study of T-cell reconstitution after alpha-beta-depleted transplantation in children. TCRdb reprocessed the PCR reads with MiXCR, giving one entry per CDR3 protein. Here the sample spans just over 950,000 distinct CDR3 sequences, roughly 29% being singletons. The specimen comprised PBMCs, mostly from graft donor cells, sampled 360 days after TCRalphabeta/CD19-depleted stem cell transplant. The receptors were sampled from a boy younger than two who had a stem cell transplant for SCID, so the T cells may come from the graft donor. The CDR3 runs from the conserved cysteine through the conserved F or W. A D gene is named only where the DNA matches it firmly. Where a row states a size, it is once, few, many or the class of an expanded clone; other rows omit it.

TRBV6-2/TRBV6-3	few	TRBJ2-5	TRBD2	CASSHLTSPQETQYF	TGTGCCAGCAGTCACCTGACTAGCCCCCAAGAGACCCAGTACTTC
TRBV12-3/TRBV12-4	few	TRBJ2-7	NA	CASSLPTGGKQYF	TGTGCCAGCAGTTTGCCTACGGGGGGCAAGCAGTACTTC
TRBV4-2	NA	TRBJ2-1	TRBD2	CASSQDREGLAGENEQFF	TGTGCCAGCAGCCAAGATAGAGAAGGACTAGCGGGGGAAAATGAGCAGTTCTTC
TRBV7-2	NA	TRBJ2-5	TRBD2	CASSLRRGRGETQYF	TGTGCCAGCAGCTTACGGCGGGGGAGAGGAGAGACCCAGTACTTC
TRBV6-2/TRBV6-3	many	TRBJ1-2	NA	CASSRTAYGYTF	TGTGCCAGCAGCCGGACAGCCTATGGCTACACCTTC
TRBV5-1	NA	TRBJ2-7	NA	CASRADHVSYEQYF	TGCGCCAGCAGGGCGGACCACGTCTCCTACGAGCAGTACTTC
TRBV10-3	few	TRBJ1-1	NA	CAISPGRTEAFF	TGTGCCATCAGCCCAGGGAGGACTGAAGCTTTCTTT
TRBV12-3/TRBV12-4	NA	TRBJ2-1	NA	CASSLAPVIGNNEQFF	TGTGCCAGCAGCTTAGCGCCCGTGATAGGGAACAATGAGCAGTTCTTC
TRBV13	NA	TRBJ2-4	NA	CASSPGTPGNIQYF	TGTGCCAGCAGCCCCGGGACCCCGGGAAACATTCAGTACTTC
TRBV25-1	NA	TRBJ2-7	TRBD2	CASSARGAGEQYF	TGTGCCAGCAGTGCGCGGGGGGCGGGTGAGCAGTACTTC
TRBV4-2	NA	TRBJ1-1	NA	CASSQAGTLNTEAFF	TGTGCCAGCAGCCAAGCAGGGACACTGAACACTGAAGCTTTCTTT
TRBV28	NA	TRBJ2-3	NA	CASRAWTTRNADTQYF	TGTGCCAGCAGGGCCTGGACTACTCGCAACGCAGATACGCAGTATTTT
TRBV12-3/TRBV12-4	few	TRBJ1-1	NA	CASSPSPSRVFGTEAFF	TGTGCCAGCAGTCCTAGCCCTTCCCGGGTGTTTGGCACTGAAGCTTTCTTT
TRBV20-1	NA	TRBJ2-2	TRBD1	CSAGQGANGELFF	TGCAGTGCTGGACAGGGGGCGAACGGGGAGCTGTTTTTT
TRBV5-1	many	TRBJ2-2	NA	CASSLFRNTGELFF	TGCGCCAGCAGCTTGTTTAGGAACACCGGGGAGCTGTTTTTT
TRBV20-1	NA	TRBJ2-7	NA	CSARGRGGSYEQYF	TGCAGTGCTAGGGGGCGGGGTGGATCCTACGAGCAGTACTTC
TRBV7-9	NA	TRBJ1-2	NA	CASSLVVDGYTF	TGTGCCAGCAGCTTAGTGGTGGATGGCTACACCTTC
TRBV6-1	NA	TRBJ2-3	NA	CASSAQGLFFTDTQYF	TGTGCCAGCAGTGCCCAGGGGCTATTCTTCACAGATACGCAGTATTTT
TRBV18	NA	TRBJ2-1	TRBD2	CASSRSGGSSSYNEQFF	TGTGCCAGCTCGCGCTCGGGAGGGTCCAGCTCCTACAATGAGCAGTTCTTC
TRBV12-3/TRBV12-4	NA	TRBJ2-3	NA	CASSSGTLGTDTQYF	TGTGCCAGCAGTTCCGGGACACTTGGCACAGATACGCAGTATTTT
TRBV5-5	NA	TRBJ2-3	NA	CASTNSGVSTDTQYF	TGTGCCAGCACTAATTCGGGGGTTTCCACAGATACGCAGTATTTT
TRBV29-1	NA	TRBJ2-1	NA	CSVGRPAFGEQFF	TGCAGCGTTGGCAGGCCGGCCTTTGGGGAGCAGTTCTTC
TRBV4-3	once	TRBJ2-4	NA	CASSPIVAGLGENIQYF	TGCGCCAGCAGCCCCATCGTGGCGGGGCTCGGGGAAAACATTCAGTACTTC
TRBV4-1	NA	TRBJ2-7	NA	CASSQVWVSEQYF	TGCGCCAGCAGCCAAGTGTGGGTTTCCGAGCAGTACTTC
TRBV12-3/TRBV12-4	NA	TRBJ2-3	TRBD2	CASTYSGGPGTQYF	TGTGCCAGCACCTATAGCGGGGGGCCTGGTACGCAGTATTTT
TRBV7-9	NA	TRBJ1-2	NA	CASSFGQPYGYTF	TGTGCCAGCAGCTTCGGACAGCCCTATGGCTACACCTTC
TRBV5-1	few	TRBJ2-1	TRBD1	CASSPAGGRDEQFF	TGCGCCAGCAGTCCGGCAGGGGGCAGGGATGAGCAGTTCTTC
TRBV12-3/TRBV12-4	NA	TRBJ2-7	NA	CASSLFGGREQYF	TGTGCCAGCAGTTTGTTCGGGGGTAGAGAGCAGTACTTC
TRBV2	few	TRBJ2-1	NA	CASGPGSIQEQFF	TGTGCCAGCGGGCCGGGATCAATACAGGAGCAGTTCTTC
TRBV20-1	NA	TRBJ2-7	NA	CSARAETVRAYEQYF	TGCAGTGCTAGAGCCGAGACGGTCAGGGCGTACGAGCAGTACTTC
TRBV5-4	NA	TRBJ2-1	TRBD1	CASSETGGIPNEQFF	TGTGCCAGCAGCGAGACAGGGGGCATCCCCAATGAGCAGTTCTTC
TRBV2	many	TRBJ2-7	NA	CASSDPGDHYEQYF	TGTGCCAGCAGTGATCCCGGGGATCACTACGAGCAGTACTTC
TRBV20-1	NA	TRBJ2-3	TRBD2	CSARGLAGGRTDTQYF	TGCAGTGCTAGAGGGCTAGCGGGGGGACGCACAGATACGCAGTATTTT
TRBV7-9	NA	TRBJ2-7	TRBD1	CASRQTGQGDEQYF	TGTGCCAGCAGGCAAACCGGACAGGGGGACGAGCAGTACTTC
TRBV5-1	few	TRBJ2-1	NA	CASSLGDPGNNEQFF	TGCGCCAGCAGCTTGGGGGACCCTGGGAACAATGAGCAGTTCTTC
TRBV4-2	few	TRBJ2-5	NA	CASSQEQQRQETQYF	TGTGCCAGCAGCCAAGAACAACAGAGACAAGAGACCCAGTACTTC
TRBV15	NA	TRBJ1-5	NA	CATRTLGRGNQPQHF	TGTGCCACCCGGACACTGGGACGAGGCAATCAGCCCCAGCATTTT
TRBV18	NA	TRBJ1-1	NA	CASSPRVGANTEAFF	TGTGCCAGCTCACCGAGGGTAGGCGCGAACACTGAAGCTTTCTTT
TRBV10-3	NA	TRBJ1-1	NA	CAISGGYNAFF	TGTGCCATCAGTGGGGGGTATAATGCTTTCTTT
TRBV12-3/TRBV12-4	few	TRBJ2-4	TRBD2	CASSFVAGIGNIQYF	TGTGCCAGCAGTTTCGTAGCGGGTATTGGAAACATTCAGTACTTC
TRBV18	few	TRBJ2-3	NA	CASSPRTPPDTQYF	TGTGCCAGCTCACCCCGGACACCGCCAGATACGCAGTATTTT
TRBV15	few	TRBJ2-5	NA	CATSRARADKHF	TGTGCCACCAGCAGAGCAAGAGCGGATAAGCACTTC
TRBV7-2	NA	TRBJ1-2	NA	CASSFLVWGRTNYGYTF	TGTGCCAGCAGCTTCCTAGTTTGGGGACGGACTAACTATGGCTACACCTTC
TRBV12-3/TRBV12-4	NA	TRBJ2-4	NA	CASSLRQTAKNIQYF	TGTGCCAGCAGTTTACGGCAGACAGCCAAAAACATTCAGTACTTC
TRBV6-5	few	TRBJ2-6	NA	CASSYRPSIFSGANVLTF	TGTGCCAGCAGTTACAGGCCCTCCATTTTCTCTGGGGCCAACGTCCTGACTTTC
TRBV20-1	few	TRBJ1-4	NA	CSASGQTNEKLFF	TGCAGTGCTAGTGGTCAGACGAATGAAAAACTGTTTTTT
TRBV6-2/TRBV6-3	NA	TRBJ1-5	NA	CASSHPGVSQPQHF	TGTGCCAGCAGCCATCCAGGTGTGAGTCAGCCCCAGCATTTT
TRBV27	NA	TRBJ2-2	NA	CASSFQGGIGGELFF	TGTGCCAGCAGTTTTCAGGGTGGAATTGGCGGGGAGCTGTTTTTT
TRBV7-6	NA	TRBJ2-3	NA	CASSSGTRRVTDTQYF	TGTGCCAGCAGCTCCGGGACCCGCAGGGTCACAGATACGCAGTATTTT
TRBV4-1	few	TRBJ2-5	TRBD1	CASSQDGTGEETQYF	TGCGCCAGCAGCCAAGATGGGACAGGGGAAGAGACCCAGTACTTC
TRBV12-3/TRBV12-4	NA	TRBJ2-4	NA	CASTAGPGKNIQYF	TGTGCCTCAACGGCGGGGCCGGGCAAAAACATTCAGTACTTC
TRBV6-1	few	TRBJ2-7	NA	CASKWRVLSYEQYF	TGTGCCAGCAAGTGGCGGGTCCTCTCCTACGAGCAGTACTTC
TRBV19	NA	TRBJ1-2	NA	CASREVGETYGYTF	TGTGCCAGTAGGGAGGTCGGGGAAACCTATGGCTACACCTTC
TRBV20-1	NA	TRBJ2-3	TRBD2	CSASNGGALDTDTQYF	TGCAGTGCTAGTAACGGGGGGGCCCTGGACACAGATACGCAGTATTTT